The table lists the clone carrying this T cell receptor (beta chain) with many counts. Its target is unknown. V gave up 0 bases and J gave up 8 bases; unmatched junction bases: 10. Germline-derived CDR1 and CDR2 are DFQATT and SNEGSKA (reference sequence). The CDR3 is made up of 15 amino acids. The data stem from a study of neurological immune-mediated disorders. Sequencing of 15-18 subjects in each run yielded over 190 million TCR-beta sequences. Via MiXCR, TCRdb re-called the 5' RACE reads, giving one row per CDR3 protein. The sample includes 54,000 or so distinct CDR3 sequences, around 3.6% of them seen just once. General study points: The greatest degree of TCR clonal expansion was observed in HTLV-1-associated myelopathy, with the lowest in multiple sclerosis, below that of healthy controls. None of the features examined (clinical or MRI) was associated with the multiple sclerosis repertoire cluster.

The TCR sequence derives from a young woman with multiple sclerosis. The gene calls are TRBV20-1 and TRBJ1-2; 9 bases fit TRBD1. The sample was PBMCs. The CDR3: CSARDLTGTGQGYTF. The CDR3 coding sequence is TGCAGTGCTAGAGATCTAACCGGGACAGGGCAAGGCTACACCTTC.